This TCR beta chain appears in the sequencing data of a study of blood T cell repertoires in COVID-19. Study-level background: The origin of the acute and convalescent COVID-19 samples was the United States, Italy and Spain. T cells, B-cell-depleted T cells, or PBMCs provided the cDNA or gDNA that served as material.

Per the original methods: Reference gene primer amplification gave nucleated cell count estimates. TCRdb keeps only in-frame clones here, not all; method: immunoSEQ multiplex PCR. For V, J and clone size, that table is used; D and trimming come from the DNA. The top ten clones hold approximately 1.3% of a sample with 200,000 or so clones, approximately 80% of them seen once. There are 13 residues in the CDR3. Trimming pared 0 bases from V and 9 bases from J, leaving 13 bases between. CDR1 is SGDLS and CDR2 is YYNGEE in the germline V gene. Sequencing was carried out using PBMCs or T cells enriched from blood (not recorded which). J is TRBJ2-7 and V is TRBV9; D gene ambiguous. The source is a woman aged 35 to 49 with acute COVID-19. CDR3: CASSVEPRGGQYF. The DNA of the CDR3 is TGTGCCAGCAGCGTAGAACCCCGAGGTGGGCAGTACTTC. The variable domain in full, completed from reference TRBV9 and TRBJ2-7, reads DSGVTQTPKHLITATGQRVTLRCSPRSGDLSVYWYQQSLDQGLQFLIQYYNGEERAKGNILERFSAQQFPDLHSELNLSSLELGDSALYFCASSVEPRGGQYFGPGTRLTVT.